This T cell receptor (beta chain) was retrieved from a study of shared T cell receptors in the human thymus. Germline CDR1 LNHDA, CDR2 SQIVND (reference sequence). J gave up 9 bases and V 7 bases, and 15 bases lay outside the gene matches. The CDR3 spans 15 residues. The protocol was immunoSEQ multiplex PCR, while the TCRdb copy is restricted to in-frame clones and leaves out a portion. The sample comprises approximately 760,000 clones, over 75% of which are singletons, and around 0.0094% rests with the top ten. The sample was also reused in another study, on human thymus T cells. That source adds: Donors were healthy Finnish infants having corrective surgery for congenital heart defects. Resections from corrective heart surgery supplied the thymus tissue.

The source material was thymocytes. This sequence originates from a girl less than two years old with a congenital heart defect. The chain employs TRBV19 and TRBJ1-5, with TRBD1 identical over 7 bases. CDR3 bases: TGTGCCAGTACTCCTATCCGGGACAGTTTTCCGCCCCAGCATTTT. Translated: CASTPIRDSFPPQHF.